This is a list of T cell receptor beta chains from one sample in a study of cytomegalovirus exposure and HLA in healthy donors. The assay was immunoSEQ multiplex PCR, and TCRdb's table has in-frame clones only and misses some. The sample has fewer than 250,000 clones; approximately 85% are singletons. The sample consisted of PBMCs. Source of these receptors: a woman aged 18-29 years in good health and CMV-seronegative. Each CDR3 is given with its conserved first and last residue. D genes are given only for firm matches. Expanded clones are given a class, and other clones once, few, many or no size at all.

CDR3 protein | CDR3 DNA | D gene | J gene | V gene | clone size
CASSVDPPRDSGNTIYF | TGTGCCAGCAGCGTAGATCCCCCAAGGGACTCAGGAAACACCATATATTTT | - | TRBJ1-3 | TRBV9 | -
CASSGNFSNQPQHF | TGTGCCAGCAGCGGAAACTTTAGCAATCAGCCCCAGCATTTT | - | TRBJ1-5 | TRBV9 | -
CASGPGQAYGYTF | TGTGCCAGCGGACCGGGACAGGCCTATGGCTACACCTTC | TRBD1 | TRBJ1-2 | TRBV9 | -
CASSRFTGSGRTQYF | TGCGCCAGCAGTAGATTTACAGGGTCCGGAAGGACCCAGTACTTC | - | TRBJ2-5 | TRBV23-1 | once
CASSPGLTRGQPQHF | TGTGCCAGCAGCCCGGGACTGACCCGGGGGCAGCCCCAGCATTTT | - | TRBJ1-5 | TRBV14 | -
CASSARPGTKAETQYF | TGTGCCAGCAGCGCTCGACCCGGGACTAAGGCCGAGACCCAGTACTTC | TRBD2 | TRBJ2-5 | TRBV9 | -
CASSFGGGHTDTQYF | TGTGCCAGCAGCTTTGGGGGGGGGCACACAGATACGCAGTATTTT | - | TRBJ2-3 | TRBV7-6 | -
CASSLGSGGAGEQFF | TGTGCCAGCAGCTTGGGGAGCGGGGGGGCCGGTGAGCAGTTCTTC | TRBD2 | TRBJ2-1 | TRBV7-6 | -
CASAEKNTGELFF | TGCGCCAGCGCAGAAAAGAACACCGGGGAGCTGTTTTTT | - | TRBJ2-2 | TRBV10-2 | -
CASSIGQGARGNTIYF | TGTGCCAGCAGCATCGGACAGGGGGCCCGTGGAAACACCATATATTTT | TRBD1 | TRBJ1-3 | TRBV5-6 | -
CASSLGGGYNEQFF | TGTGCCAGCAGTTTGGGCGGGGGCTACAATGAGCAGTTCTTC | TRBD2 | TRBJ2-1 | TRBV27 | -
CASSSTSGRALRNEQFF | TGCGCCAGCAGCTCTACTAGCGGGAGGGCCCTGAGGAATGAGCAGTTCTTC | TRBD2 | TRBJ2-1 | TRBV5-1 | -
CASSDSGGDYNEQFF | TGTGCCAGCAGCGACAGCGGGGGGGACTACAATGAGCAGTTCTTC | TRBD2 | TRBJ2-1 | TRBV9 | -
CASSLSRWGQGNEQYF | TGTGCCAGCAGCTTGTCCAGGTGGGGACAGGGGAACGAGCAGTACTTC | TRBD1 | TRBJ2-7 | TRBV5-4 | -
CASSRPIQGATQPQHF | TGTGCCAGCAGCAGACCAATCCAGGGGGCCACTCAGCCCCAGCATTTT | TRBD1 | TRBJ1-5 | TRBV27 | -
CASEMNRGNTIYF | TGTGCTAGTGAAATGAACAGAGGAAACACCATATATTTT | - | TRBJ1-3 | TRBV12-5 | -
CASSFPGQRGEAFF | TGTGCCAGCAGTTTCCCCGGACAGCGGGGTGAAGCTTTCTTT | - | TRBJ1-1 | TRBV28 | -
CASSRRETSNEQFF | TGTGCCAGTAGTAGGCGGGAGACGAGCAATGAGCAGTTCTTC | TRBD2 | TRBJ2-1 | TRBV19 | -
CASSFQRGYEQYF | TGCGCCAGCAGCTTTCAAAGGGGTTACGAGCAGTACTTC | - | TRBJ2-7 | TRBV5-1 | -
CASSEAAGSYEQYF | TGTGCCAGCAGTGAAGCGGCAGGCTCCTACGAGCAGTACTTC | - | TRBJ2-7 | TRBV6-1 | -
CASSLATGRGYTF | TGTGCCAGTAGTTTAGCGACAGGGCGAGGCTACACCTTC | TRBD1 | TRBJ1-2 | TRBV19 | once
CASSQGQVGNGYTF | TGTGCCAGCAGCCAGGGACAGGTTGGGAATGGCTACACCTTC | TRBD1 | TRBJ1-2 | TRBV7-2 | once
CASSEARRFEPQHF | TGTGCCAGCAGTGAAGCCCGGAGGTTTGAGCCCCAGCATTTT | - | TRBJ1-5 | TRBV2 | -
CASSERSGRPYEQYF | TGTGCCAGCAGTGAAAGAAGCGGGAGGCCTTACGAGCAGTACTTC | TRBD2 | TRBJ2-7 | TRBV2 | -
CSVGGRNTGELFF | TGCAGCGTTGGAGGGAGGAACACCGGGGAGCTGTTTTTT | - | TRBJ2-2 | TRBV29-1 | -
CASTPAAASGNTIYF | TGTGCCAGCACCCCCGCGGCAGCCTCTGGAAACACCATATATTTT | - | TRBJ1-3 | TRBV6-6 | -
CASSLQGMGGYTF | TGCGCCAGCAGCTTGCAGGGGATGGGGGGCTACACCTTC | - | TRBJ1-2 | TRBV5-1 | -
CASSSTLYTAVTEAFF | TGTGCCAGCAGCTCAACCCTATACACAGCGGTCACTGAAGCTTTCTTT | - | TRBJ1-1 | TRBV14 | -
CASSPRWGGSPLHF | TGTGCCAGCAGTCCTAGGTGGGGAGGTTCACCCCTCCACTTT | - | TRBJ1-6 | TRBV2 | -
CASIMMAGGRNTEAFF | TGTGCCAGTATTATGATGGCAGGGGGCCGGAACACTGAAGCTTTCTTT | TRBD1 | TRBJ1-1 | TRBV19 | -
CASSLDRVVQETQYF | TGTGCCAGCAGCTTGGATCGTGTTGTCCAAGAGACCCAGTACTTC | - | TRBJ2-5 | TRBV5-4 | -
CASSLARTVIYGYTF | TGTGCCAGCAGCTTAGCTCGGACAGTTATCTATGGCTACACCTTC | - | TRBJ1-2 | TRBV11-2 | -
CASSIRGGGTEAFF | TGTGCCAGCAGTATAAGGGGGGGCGGCACTGAAGCTTTCTTT | - | TRBJ1-1 | TRBV27 | -
CASGRPGFGEKLFF | TGTGCCAGCGGCCGTCCGGGGTTTGGGGAAAAACTGTTTTTT | - | TRBJ1-4 | TRBV27 | -
CASSYSRSRNYGYTF | TGTGCCAGCAGTTACTCGAGGAGCCGTAACTATGGCTACACCTTC | - | TRBJ1-2 | TRBV6-5 | -
CASRGHGGYTF | TGTGCCAGCAGAGGACACGGTGGCTACACCTTC | - | TRBJ1-2 | TRBV6-1 | -
CASSVGATGINNEQFF | TGTGCCAGCAGCGTAGGGGCGACGGGGATCAACAATGAGCAGTTCTTC | - | TRBJ2-1 | TRBV9 | -
CASSIGGNTEAFF | TGTGCCAGCTCCATCGGGGGAAACACTGAAGCTTTCTTT | - | TRBJ1-1 | TRBV2 | -
CAWSVRGPYGYTF | TGTGCCTGGAGTGTACGGGGTCCTTATGGCTACACCTTC | - | TRBJ1-2 | TRBV30 | -
CASSKDRLKAGDTEAFF | TGTGCCAGCAGCAAAGACAGATTAAAGGCGGGGGACACTGAAGCTTTCTTT | - | TRBJ1-1 | TRBV21-1 | once
CAWSVGGASNQPQHF | TGTGCCTGGAGTGTGGGAGGAGCCAGCAATCAGCCCCAGCATTTT | - | TRBJ1-5 | TRBV30 | -
CASSIGTVYGYTF | TGTGCCAGTAGTATAGGAACAGTCTATGGCTACACCTTC | - | TRBJ1-2 | TRBV19 | -